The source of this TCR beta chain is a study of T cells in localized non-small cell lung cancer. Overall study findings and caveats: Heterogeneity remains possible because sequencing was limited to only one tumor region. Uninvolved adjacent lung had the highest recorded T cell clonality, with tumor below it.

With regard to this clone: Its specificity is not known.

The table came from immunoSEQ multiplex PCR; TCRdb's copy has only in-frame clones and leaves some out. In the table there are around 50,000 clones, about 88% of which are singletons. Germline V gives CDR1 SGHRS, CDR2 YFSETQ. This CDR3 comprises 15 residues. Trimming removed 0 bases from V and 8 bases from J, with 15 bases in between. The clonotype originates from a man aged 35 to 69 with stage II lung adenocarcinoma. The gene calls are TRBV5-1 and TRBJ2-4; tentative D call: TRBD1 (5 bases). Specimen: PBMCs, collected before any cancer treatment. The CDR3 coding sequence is TGCGCCAGCAGCTTGGGGGGCGCGGCATTGGACATTCAGTACTTC. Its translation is CASSLGGAALDIQYF.